This T cell receptor (beta chain) is drawn from a study of blood T cell repertoires in COVID-19. The wider study: PBMCs, B-cell-depleted T cells, or T cells provided the cDNA or gDNA that made up the material.

The CDR3 totals 15 residues. Germline loops: CDR1 SGHTA, CDR2 FQGNSA. V lost 1 base to trimming and J lost 3 bases; unmatched junction nucleotides: 2. This clone is a singleton in its sample. As originally analysed: Researchers report that nucleated cell counts were estimated from reference gene primer amplification. TCRdb's table, derived via immunoSEQ multiplex PCR, lists solely in-frame clones and lacks some. V, J and clone size reflect that table, while D and trimming were determined from the DNA. The sample consists of 200,000 to 300,000 clones, about 86% of them appearing once. The TCR was taken from a woman older than 75 with acute or convalescent COVID-19. The chain links TRBV7-2 to TRBJ2-7; TRBD1 aligns across 11 bases. The sequencing sample was made of peripheral blood. The CDR3 region is CASSLGGTGGYEQYF. CDR3 nucleotides: TGTGCCAGCAGCTTAGGCGGGACAGGGGGCTACGAGCAGTACTTC.